Listed below are T cell receptor beta chains from one sample, sequenced in a study of T cells and Merkel cell carcinoma outcomes. Profiling relied on immunoSEQ multiplex PCR, and the TCRdb table lists in-frame clones only, not all of them. The data contain roughly 13,000 clones, around nine tenths of them seen just once; the ten biggest clones take up about 2%. The specimen sequenced was tumor tissue from Merkel cell carcinoma. The origin of the receptors is a human donor with Merkel cell carcinoma. Both conserved end residues are part of each CDR3. The order of the fields is V gene, D gene, J gene, clone size, CDR3 protein, CDR3 DNA. D genes are given only for firm matches. The size entry is marked missing in some rows and otherwise reads once, few, many or a size class.

TRBV30	-	TRBJ1-4	-	CAWEGPGGKLFF	TGTGCCTGGGAGGGCCCCGGGGGAAAACTGTTTTTT
TRBV6-1	-	TRBJ1-2	-	CASSEWTTGYGYTF	TGTGCCAGCAGTGAATGGACAACAGGGTATGGCTACACCTTC
TRBV11-1	-	TRBJ2-5	-	CASSPPGGETQYF	TGTGCCAGCAGCCCCCCAGGGGGGGAGACCCAGTACTTC
TRBV28	-	TRBJ2-7	-	CASLGLAPTYEQYF	TGTGCCAGTCTGGGTCTAGCGCCAACCTACGAGCAGTACTTC
TRBV5-1	-	TRBJ2-1	-	CASAASSYNEQFF	TGCGCCAGCGCGGCAAGCTCCTACAATGAGCAGTTCTTC
TRBV2	TRBD1	TRBJ2-7	few	CASEGQGDEQYF	TGTGCCAGCGAGGGACAGGGGGACGAGCAGTACTTC
TRBV7-2	-	TRBJ1-5	-	CASSMGQNQPQHF	TGTGCCAGCAGCATGGGACAAAATCAGCCCCAGCATTTT
TRBV11-1	TRBD2	TRBJ2-5	-	CASSLGSSGETQYF	TGTGCCAGCAGCTTAGGCAGTAGCGGGGAGACCCAGTACTTC
TRBV5-1	TRBD1	TRBJ2-7	-	CASSLEGASIYEQYF	TGCGCCAGCAGCTTGGAGGGGGCGAGTATCTACGAGCAGTACTTC
TRBV7-9	-	TRBJ2-7	-	CASSLVGTYEQYF	TGTGCCAGCAGCTTAGTAGGGACCTACGAGCAGTACTTC